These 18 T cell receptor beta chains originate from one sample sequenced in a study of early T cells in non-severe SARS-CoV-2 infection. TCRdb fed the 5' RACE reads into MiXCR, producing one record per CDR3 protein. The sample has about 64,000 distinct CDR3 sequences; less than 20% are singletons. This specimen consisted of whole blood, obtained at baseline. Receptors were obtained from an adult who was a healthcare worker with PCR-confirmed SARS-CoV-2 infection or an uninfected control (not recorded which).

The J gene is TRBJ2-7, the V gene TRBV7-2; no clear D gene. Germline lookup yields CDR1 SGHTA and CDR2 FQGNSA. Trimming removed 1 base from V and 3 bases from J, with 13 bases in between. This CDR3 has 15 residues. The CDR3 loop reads CASSLGAWASYEQYF. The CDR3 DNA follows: TGTGCCAGCAGCTTAGGGGCTTGGGCAAGCTACGAGCAGTACTTC.

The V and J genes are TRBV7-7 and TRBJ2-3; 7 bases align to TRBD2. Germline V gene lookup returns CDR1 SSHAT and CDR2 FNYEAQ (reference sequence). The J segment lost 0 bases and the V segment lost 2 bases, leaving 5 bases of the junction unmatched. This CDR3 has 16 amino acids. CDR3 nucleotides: TGTGCCAGCAGCTTAAAGGCGGGAGCAAGCACAGATACGCAGTATTTT. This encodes CASSLKAGASTDTQYF.

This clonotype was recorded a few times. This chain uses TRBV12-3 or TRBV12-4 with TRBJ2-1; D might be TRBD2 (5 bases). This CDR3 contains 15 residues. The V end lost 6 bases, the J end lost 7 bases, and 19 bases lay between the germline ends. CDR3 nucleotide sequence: TGTGCCAGCAGCCGCGGTCGGGGTTTTAAAAATGAGCAGTTCTTC. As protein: CASSRGRGFKNEQFF.

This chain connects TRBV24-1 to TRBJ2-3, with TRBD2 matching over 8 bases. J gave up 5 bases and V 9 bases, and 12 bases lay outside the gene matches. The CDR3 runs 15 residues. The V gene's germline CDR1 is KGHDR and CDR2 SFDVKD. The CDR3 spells CATAGTGGPGDTQYF. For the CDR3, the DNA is TGTGCCACCGCGGGGACGGGAGGGCCAGGAGATACGCAGTATTTT.

Written as DNA, the CDR3 is TGTGCCACCAGTCGGGAAACCTATAATTCACCCCTCCACTTT. Its translation: CATSRETYNSPLHF. The genes are TRBV15 and TRBJ1-6; D remains unclear. Germline lookup yields CDR1 LNHNV and CDR2 YYDKDF (reference sequence). V dropped 6 bases and J dropped 2 bases, with 8 bases sitting between them. This CDR3 has 14 amino acids.

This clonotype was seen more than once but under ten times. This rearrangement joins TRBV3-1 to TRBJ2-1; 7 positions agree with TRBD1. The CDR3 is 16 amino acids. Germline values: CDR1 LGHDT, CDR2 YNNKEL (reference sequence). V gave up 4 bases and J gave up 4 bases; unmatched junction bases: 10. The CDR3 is CASSRGGRLEYNEQFF. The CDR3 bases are TGTGCCAGCAGCCGAGGGGGCAGACTGGAGTACAATGAGCAGTTCTTC.

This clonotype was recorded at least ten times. The CDR3 region is CASSPLKTGDLAKNIQYF. The CDR3 DNA is TGTGCCAGCAGTCCCCTCAAAACAGGGGATCTAGCCAAAAACATTCAGTACTTC. The chain carries TRBV27 and TRBJ2-4, with 7 positions matching TRBD1. The CDR3 has 18 residues. The germline V gene encodes CDR1 MNHEY and CDR2 SMNVEV (reference sequence). With 5 bases clipped from V and 0 bases from J, the junction kept 13 bases outside the gene matches.

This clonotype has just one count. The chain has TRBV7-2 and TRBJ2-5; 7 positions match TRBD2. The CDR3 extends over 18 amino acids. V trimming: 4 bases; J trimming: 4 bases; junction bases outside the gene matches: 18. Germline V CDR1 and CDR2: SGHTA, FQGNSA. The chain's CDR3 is CASSSPASGIVVRETQYF. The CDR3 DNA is TGTGCCAGCAGCTCCCCGGCAAGCGGGATTGTGGTGCGAGAGACCCAGTACTTC.

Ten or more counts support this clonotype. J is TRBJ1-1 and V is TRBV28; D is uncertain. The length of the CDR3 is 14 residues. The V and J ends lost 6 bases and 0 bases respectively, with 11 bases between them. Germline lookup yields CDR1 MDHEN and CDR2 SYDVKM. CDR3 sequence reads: CASSRDQVNTEAFF. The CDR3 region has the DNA TGTGCCAGCAGCAGAGACCAGGTGAACACTGAAGCTTTCTTT.

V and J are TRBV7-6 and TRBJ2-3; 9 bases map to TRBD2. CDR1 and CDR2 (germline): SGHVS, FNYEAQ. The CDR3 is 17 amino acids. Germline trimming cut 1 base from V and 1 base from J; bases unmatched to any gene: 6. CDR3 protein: CASSLVVGLAGTDTQYF. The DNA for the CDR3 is TGTGCCAGCAGCTTAGTAGTGGGACTAGCAGGCACAGATACGCAGTATTTT.

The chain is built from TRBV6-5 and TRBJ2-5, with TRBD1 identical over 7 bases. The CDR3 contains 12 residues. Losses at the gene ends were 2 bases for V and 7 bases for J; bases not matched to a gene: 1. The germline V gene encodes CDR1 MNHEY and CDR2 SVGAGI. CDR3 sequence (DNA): TGTGCCAGCAGTTACCCAGGGGGGACCCAGTACTTC. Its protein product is CASSYPGGTQYF.

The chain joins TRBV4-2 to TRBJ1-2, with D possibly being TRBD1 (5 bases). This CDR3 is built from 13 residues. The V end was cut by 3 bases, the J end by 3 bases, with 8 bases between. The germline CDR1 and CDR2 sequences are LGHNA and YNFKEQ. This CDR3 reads CASSQGQDYGYTF. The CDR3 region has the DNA TGTGCCAGCAGCCAGGGGCAGGACTATGGCTACACCTTC.

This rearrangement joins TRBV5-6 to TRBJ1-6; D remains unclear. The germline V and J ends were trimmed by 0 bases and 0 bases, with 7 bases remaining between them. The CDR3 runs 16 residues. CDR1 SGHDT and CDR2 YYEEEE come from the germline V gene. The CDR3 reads CASSLEGGSYNSPLHF. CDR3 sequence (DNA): TGTGCCAGCAGCTTGGAGGGTGGCTCCTATAATTCACCCCTCCACTTT.

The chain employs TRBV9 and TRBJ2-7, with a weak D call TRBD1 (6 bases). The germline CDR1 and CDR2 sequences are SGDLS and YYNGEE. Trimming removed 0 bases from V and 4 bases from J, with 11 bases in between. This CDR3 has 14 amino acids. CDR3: CASSVGGGPYEQYF. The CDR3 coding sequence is TGTGCCAGCAGCGTAGGAGGGGGACCTTACGAGCAGTACTTC.

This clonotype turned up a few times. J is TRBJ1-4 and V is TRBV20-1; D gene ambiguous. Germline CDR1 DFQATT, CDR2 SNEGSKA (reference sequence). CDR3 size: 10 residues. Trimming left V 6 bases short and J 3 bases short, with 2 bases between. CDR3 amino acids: CSAANEKLFF. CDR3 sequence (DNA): TGCAGTGCAGCTAATGAAAAACTGTTTTTT.

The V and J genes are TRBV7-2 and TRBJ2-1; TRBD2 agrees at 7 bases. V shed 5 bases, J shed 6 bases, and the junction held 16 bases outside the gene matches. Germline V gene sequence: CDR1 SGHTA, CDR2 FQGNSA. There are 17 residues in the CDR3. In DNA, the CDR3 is TGTGCCAGCAGCCCCCCTCCCCCTGGACTAGGTCCCAATGAGCAGTTCTTC. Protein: CASSPPPPGLGPNEQFF.

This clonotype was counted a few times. DNA of the CDR3: TGTGCCAGCAGTGGCGGACAGGGCCAAGAGACCCAGTACTTC. This encodes CASSGGQGQETQYF. J is TRBJ2-5 and V is TRBV25-1; 8 bases align to TRBD1. V shed 4 bases, J shed 1 base, and the junction held 2 bases outside the gene matches. This CDR3 region has 14 residues. CDR1 and CDR2 from the germline V gene are MGHDK and SYGVNS.

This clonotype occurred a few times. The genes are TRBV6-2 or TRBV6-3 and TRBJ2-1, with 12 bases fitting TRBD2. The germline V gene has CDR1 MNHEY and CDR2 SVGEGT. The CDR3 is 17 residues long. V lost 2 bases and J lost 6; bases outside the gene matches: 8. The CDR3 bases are TGTGCCAGCAGTTACGAGCGCCTAGCGGGAGGGGGCAATGAGCAGTTCTTC. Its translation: CASSYERLAGGGNEQFF.